This T cell receptor (beta chain) emerged from a study of blood T cell repertoires in COVID-19. Study-wide background: Samples representing acute and convalescent COVID-19 were sourced from the United States, Italy and Spain. PBMCs, B-cell-depleted T cells, or T cells were the source of the cDNA or gDNA that made up the material.

Authors' methods: Nucleated cell number was recorded as an estimate derived from reference gene primer amplification. The method was immunoSEQ multiplex PCR; TCRdb's version includes in-frame clones alone and lacks a portion of them. From that table come the V and J calls and clone size; the DNA was used to work out D and trimming. The sample shows more than 95,000 clones, around three quarters of them seen only once. Material: peripheral blood. The sequence was obtained from a man aged 65-85 years with acute or convalescent COVID-19.

The CDR3 region is CASSPILRGKETQYF. The DNA for the CDR3 is TGTGCCAGCAGCCCAATATTAAGGGGAAAAGAGACCCAGTACTTC. The V and J genes are TRBV7-9 and TRBJ2-5, with D perhaps matching TRBD1 (5 bases). V was cut by 5 bases and J by 3 bases, with 16 bases left in between. In germline, CDR1 is SEHNR, CDR2 FQNEAQ (reference sequence). This CDR3 region has 15 residues.